What follows are 25 T cell receptor beta chains derived from one specimen sequenced in a study of cytomegalovirus exposure and HLA in healthy donors. Sequencing was performed with immunoSEQ multiplex PCR; in TCRdb, only in-frame clones are kept and a portion is missing. The sample consists of more than 250,000 clones, 90% of them appearing once. Sequenced sample: PBMCs. These receptors all come from a woman aged 30 to 39 in good health and CMV-seronegative.

V gene TRBV11-3 combines with J gene TRBJ1-2; 9 positions match TRBD1. V gave up 4 bases and J gave up 0 bases; unmatched junction bases: 12. There are 18 residues in the CDR3. Germline V CDR1 and CDR2: SGHNT, YENEEA. The CDR3 sequence: CASSSTWDREGTNYGYTF. The CDR3 DNA reads TGTGCCAGCAGCTCGACCTGGGACAGGGAAGGGACTAACTATGGCTACACCTTC.

The chain employs TRBV9 and TRBJ2-7; 9 bases are shared with TRBD2. Germline CDR1 is SGDLS and CDR2 is YYNGEE. With 2 bases clipped from V and 2 bases from J, the junction kept 8 bases outside the gene matches. The CDR3 spans 16 residues. The CDR3: CASSVGAGGAAYEQYF. CDR3 coding DNA: TGTGCCAGCAGCGTGGGAGCGGGAGGTGCCGCCTACGAGCAGTACTTC.

This clone came up a few times. V gene TRBV19 combines with J gene TRBJ2-7; 11 bases line up with TRBD2. V gave up 6 bases and J gave up 2 bases; unmatched junction bases: 6. The CDR3 is 15 residues long. In germline, CDR1 is LNHDA, CDR2 SQIVND (reference sequence). The CDR3 spells CASRVGTSGTYEQYF. The CDR3 region has the DNA TGTGCCAGTAGGGTCGGGACTAGCGGCACCTACGAGCAGTACTTC.

The CDR3 DNA reads TGTGCCAGTAGTATAACGGGGGCGGGAACCGGGGAGCTGTTTTTT. Protein product: CASSITGAGTGELFF. The rearrangement joins TRBV19 to TRBJ2-2; D might be TRBD1 or TRBD2, each matching 6 bases. The V and J ends lost 2 bases and 5 bases respectively, with 12 bases between them. Germline V lookup: CDR1 LNHDA, CDR2 SQIVND (reference sequence). The length of the CDR3 is 15 residues.

This clone was seen more than once but under ten times. The chain has TRBV6-1 and TRBJ1-3; D gene ambiguous. Germline V gene lookup returns CDR1 MNHNS and CDR2 SASEGT. Trimming took off 3 bases at V and 2 bases at J, with 11 bases between the two ends. The CDR3 has 15 amino acids. CDR3 nucleotide sequence: TGTGCCAGCAGTGATCCAAGCAGGCCTGGAAACACCATATATTTT. As protein: CASSDPSRPGNTIYF.

The chain joins TRBV19 to TRBJ2-2; 9 nucleotides agree with TRBD1. This CDR3 comprises 14 residues. CDR1 LNHDA and CDR2 SQIVND come from the germline V gene (reference sequence). J gave up 2 bases and V 8 bases, and 3 bases lay outside the gene matches. The CDR3 DNA reads TGTGCCAGTCGGGACAGGGTTAACACCGGGGAGCTGTTTTTT. This translates into CASRDRVNTGELFF. Full variable domain (rest looked up from reference TRBV19 and TRBJ2-2): DGGITQSPKYLFRKEGQNVTLSCEQNLNHDAMYWYRQDPGQGLRLIYYSQIVNDFQKGDIAEGYSVSREKKESFPLTVTSAQKNPTAFYLCASRDRVNTGELFFGEGSRLTVL.

This chain connects TRBV11-1 to TRBJ1-1; 10 bases match TRBD1. The germline V gene encodes CDR1 SGHAT and CDR2 FQDESV (reference sequence). J gave up 7 bases and V 4 bases, and 6 bases lay outside the gene matches. This CDR3 spans 14 amino acids. Here the CDR3 DNA reads TGTGCCAGCAGCTCCGGGACAGGGGTCTATGAAGCTTTCTTT. This codes for CASSSGTGVYEAFF.

This clone was detected only once. The rearrangement links TRBV5-1 to TRBJ1-1, with TRBD1 matching 9 bases. There are 15 residues in the CDR3. J lost 8 bases, V lost 1 base, and 9 bases had no gene match. The germline gives CDR1 SGHRS, CDR2 YFSETQ. The CDR3 sequence: CASSLQGQGFDEAFF. CDR3 coding DNA: TGCGCCAGCAGCTTGCAAGGACAGGGGTTTGACGAAGCTTTCTTT.

This chain connects TRBV18 to TRBJ1-1; D is ambiguous. Germline V gene lookup returns CDR1 KGHSH and CDR2 LQKENI. The CDR3 loop spans 13 amino acids. The germline V and J ends were trimmed by 2 bases and 1 base, with 5 bases remaining between them. CDR3 protein: CASSPKRNTEAFF. The CDR3 bases are TGTGCCAGCTCACCAAAGCGGAACACTGAAGCTTTCTTT.

A single count supports this clone. This chain links TRBV15 with TRBJ2-2, with a tentative D call TRBD2 (5 bases). This CDR3 region has 16 residues. From germline, CDR1 is LNHNV and CDR2 YYDKDF (reference sequence). Between the trimmed V and J ends, which lost 0 bases and 4 bases, there was a span of 12 bases. CDR3 coding DNA: TGTGCCACCAGCAGAGATCTGCGGCGGGCCACCGGGGAGCTGTTTTTT. Residues: CATSRDLRRATGELFF. Full variable domain (missing parts from reference TRBV15 and TRBJ2-2): DAMVIQNPRYQVTQFGKPVTLSCSQTLNHNVMYWYQQKSSQAPKLLFHYYDKDFNNEADTPDNFQSRRPNTSFCFLDIRSPGLGDTAMYLCATSRDLRRATGELFFGEGSRLTVL.

The V and J genes are TRBV28 and TRBJ2-7; D possibly uses TRBD1 or TRBD2 (5 bases each). Trimming cost V 6 bases and J 4 bases, with 13 bases left between them. The V gene's germline CDR1 is MDHEN and CDR2 SYDVKM. The CDR3 has 13 amino acids. CDR3 in amino acids: CASRRREGYEQYF. CDR3 bases: TGTGCCAGCAGGCGCCGAGAGGGGTACGAGCAGTACTTC.

The genes are TRBV30 and TRBJ2-5, with D hard to call. The DNA matches TRBJ2-7 better at its end, which makes the J call doubtful. Germline-derived CDR1 and CDR2 are GTSNPN and SVGIG (reference sequence). CDR3 length: 12 amino acids. For the CDR3, the DNA is TGTGCCTGGAGTTGGCATAACTACGAGCAGTACTTC. Residues: CAWSWHNYEQYF.

The gene calls are TRBV11-3 and TRBJ2-3; 7 positions agree with TRBD2. CDR3 length: 16 residues. Per germline, CDR1 SGHNT and CDR2 YENEEA. Trimming took 1 base from V and 0 from J; bases not matched to a gene: 4. This CDR3 is CASSLGASGSTDTQYF. The CDR3 nucleotides are TGTGCCAGCAGCTTAGGGGCTAGCGGAAGCACAGATACGCAGTATTTT. Full variable domain (remainder filled in from reference TRBV11-3 and TRBJ2-3): EAGVVQSPRYKIIEKKQPVAFWCNPISGHNTLYWYLQNLGQGPELLIRYENEEAVDDSQLPKDRFSAERLKGVDSTLKIQPAELGDSAVYLCASSLGASGSTDTQYFGPGTRLTVL.

The chain recombines TRBV11-3 with TRBJ2-1; 7 nucleotides match TRBD2. After removal of 0 bases from V and 0 bases from J, the junction contained 2 bases not matched to a gene. Germline CDR1 SGHNT, CDR2 YENEEA. The CDR3 sequence is 16 residues long. This chain's CDR3 is CASSLEAGSSYNEQFF. CDR3 bases: TGTGCCAGCAGCTTAGAAGCGGGGAGCTCCTACAATGAGCAGTTCTTC.

The chain employs TRBV6-5 and TRBJ1-4; weak D call: TRBD1 (5 bases). Trimming pared 6 bases from V and 0 bases from J, leaving 11 bases between. From germline, CDR1 is MNHEY and CDR2 SVGAGI. CDR3 length: 15 residues. CDR3 residues: CASRPDRATNEKLFF. The DNA for the CDR3 is TGTGCCAGCAGACCTGACAGAGCAACTAATGAAAAACTGTTTTTT.

The chain couples TRBV27 to TRBJ1-2; D possibly corresponds to TRBD1 (5 bases). The germline V gene encodes CDR1 MNHEY and CDR2 SMNVEV (reference sequence). The ends were cut back, 5 bases at V and 2 bases at J, with 12 bases in the middle. This CDR3 comprises 14 residues. The DNA for the CDR3 is TGTGCCAGCAGTGACAGACTTACGAACTATGGCTACACCTTC. It specifies CASSDRLTNYGYTF.

The rearrangement uses TRBV28 and TRBJ1-2; D gene uncertain. The germline V and J ends were trimmed by 6 bases and 0 bases, with 2 bases remaining between them. Germline V lookup: CDR1 MDHEN, CDR2 SYDVKM. The CDR3 contains 11 residues. CDR3 region: CASRTNYGYTF. In nucleotides, the CDR3 is TGTGCCAGCAGGACTAACTATGGCTACACCTTC.

The chain recombines TRBV7-9 with TRBJ2-7; 8 nucleotides align to TRBD2. V lost 5 bases, J lost 6 bases, and 6 bases stayed unmatched. This CDR3 is built from 13 residues. Germline CDR1 and CDR2: SEHNR and FQNEAQ (reference sequence). The CDR3 region is CASSVGRAGEQYF. The CDR3 DNA reads as TGTGCCAGCAGCGTCGGGAGGGCCGGCGAGCAGTACTTC.

This chain uses TRBV4-1 with TRBJ2-7, with 8 bases identical to TRBD1. CDR1 MGHRA and CDR2 YSYEKL come from the germline V gene. The CDR3 spans 16 residues. The trim removed 1 base at V and 5 bases at J, leaving 10 bases unmatched. The CDR3 DNA reads as TGCGCCAGCAGCCAAGCGCCGCAGGGGGCAATCGACGAGCAGTACTTC. Its protein is CASSQAPQGAIDEQYF.

This clone was seen more than once but under ten times. The chain links TRBV7-3 to TRBJ2-3; the D gene is possibly TRBD1 (6 bases). In germline, CDR1 is SGHTA, CDR2 FQGTGA. The CDR3 is made up of 13 amino acids. V was pared by 4 bases and J by 7 bases, with 12 bases between. CDR3 nucleotides: TGTGCCAGCAGCTCCCACAGGGAGAATACGCAGTATTTT. Translation: CASSSHRENTQYF.

The chain joins TRBV5-6 to TRBJ2-5; D unresolved. Germline loops: CDR1 SGHDT, CDR2 YYEEEE. V lost 2 bases and J lost 5, with 7 bases in between. The CDR3 runs to 12 residues. The CDR3 sequence: CASSFGVETQYF. The CDR3 DNA sequence: TGTGCCAGCAGCTTCGGCGTCGAGACCCAGTACTTC. The variable domain in full, completed from reference TRBV5-6 and TRBJ2-5, reads DAGVTQSPTHLIKTRGQQVTLRCSPKSGHDTVSWYQQALGQGPQFIFQYYEEEERQRGNFPDRFSGHQFPNYSSELNVNALLLGDSALYLCASSFGVETQYFGPGTRLLVL.

J is TRBJ2-3 and V is TRBV9; no firm D call. Germline V lookup: CDR1 SGDLS, CDR2 YYNGEE. The CDR3 is 13 residues long. The V and J ends lost 3 bases and 0 bases respectively, with 5 bases between them. CDR3 residues: CASSASSTDTQYF. The CDR3 bases are TGTGCCAGCAGCGCCTCCAGCACAGATACGCAGTATTTT.

The sample holds a few counts of this clone. This chain links TRBV30 with TRBJ1-1; D uncertain. The ends were cut back, 5 bases at V and 6 bases at J, with 13 bases in the middle. The CDR3 is 12 residues long. Looked up from germline, CDR1 is GTSNPN and CDR2 is SVGIG (reference sequence). The CDR3: CAWDKDNPEAFF. DNA of the CDR3: TGTGCCTGGGATAAAGACAATCCTGAAGCTTTCTTT.

V is TRBV6-1 and J is TRBJ2-2; 7 bases map to TRBD2. Germline V gene data show CDR1 as MNHNS and CDR2 as SASEGT. After removal of 4 bases from V and 4 bases from J, the junction contained 9 bases not matched to a gene. CDR3 size: 16 residues. DNA for the CDR3: TGTGCCAGCAGTGTCCTCTTAGCGGGTGCCACCGGGGAGCTGTTTTTT. It codes for CASSVLLAGATGELFF.

This clone has just a few counts. The gene calls are TRBV2 and TRBJ2-7; a possible D gene is TRBD2 (5 bases). The CDR3 is 11 residues long. V was cut by 6 bases and J by 12 bases, with 15 bases left in between. Germline V gene lookup returns CDR1 SNHLY and CDR2 FYNNEI. As DNA, the CDR3 is TGTGCCAGCAGAGGTTCTAGCATTCGGTACTTC. It codes for CASRGSSIRYF.